The next 23 T cell receptor beta chains were all read from a single sample in a study of memory CD4+ T cells and cytomegalovirus serostatus. The sort gate was single viable CD3+CD4+CD8-CD45RO+ cells for memory CD4+ T cells. Data came from immunoSEQ multiplex PCR; TCRdb stores just in-frame clones and leaves some out. Here the sample spans almost 55,000 clones, roughly four fifths being singletons. Input material: memory CD4+ T cells from blood. Receptor source: an adult in good health and CMV-seronegative.

In its sample, this clone was seen once. The chain combines TRBV7-2 with TRBJ1-1; a possible D gene is TRBD1 (6 bases). V gave up 7 bases and J gave up 0 bases, with 21 bases separating them. This CDR3 is built from 17 residues. Per germline, CDR1 SGHTA and CDR2 FQGNSA. The CDR3 region is CASTLGGPGTVNTEAFF. In nucleotides, the CDR3 is TGTGCCAGCACCCTAGGGGGGCCAGGGACGGTGAACACTGAAGCTTTCTTT.

DNA of the CDR3: TGTGCCAGCAGGTTAGATATCTCTGGGGCCAACGTCCTGACTTTC. Its protein product is CASRLDISGANVLTF. J is TRBJ2-6 and V is TRBV2; D is unresolved. The V gene lost 6 bases and the J gene lost 0 bases, with 9 bases spanning the gap. This CDR3 spans 15 amino acids. Germline V gene sequence: CDR1 SNHLY, CDR2 FYNNEI.

The rearrangement links TRBV11-2 to TRBJ2-7; D might be TRBD1 (6 bases). The germline V and J ends were trimmed by 5 bases and 2 bases, with 13 bases remaining between them. CDR3 size: 14 residues. The germline V gene has CDR1 SGHAT and CDR2 FQNNGV. The CDR3: CASSVYRAPYEQYF. The CDR3 DNA is TGTGCCAGCAGCGTCTACAGGGCCCCCTACGAGCAGTACTTC.

The table lists this clone with a count of one. The V and J genes are TRBV27 and TRBJ1-1; TRBD1 agrees at 10 bases. The length of the CDR3 is 15 residues. The germline V gene has CDR1 MNHEY and CDR2 SMNVEV (reference sequence). Trimming removed 5 bases from V and 4 bases from J; junction bases left unmatched: 7. Written as DNA, the CDR3 is TGTGCCAGCAGTACTGACAGGGGGCGCGTCACTGAAGCTTTCTTT. Translated, it gives CASSTDRGRVTEAFF.

On this clone: One junction end disagrees with the germline gene, perhaps due to a read error. The rearrangement links TRBV7-7 to TRBJ2-1, with TRBD2 identical over 7 bases. The germline CDR1 and CDR2 sequences are SSHAT and FNYEAQ (reference sequence). The CDR3 is made up of 15 amino acids. Written as DNA, the CDR3 is TGTGCTAGCAGCTTAACCGGGGGGACCTACAATGAGCAGTTCTTC. Protein: CASSLTGGTYNEQFF.

V usage is TRBV6-1 and J usage is TRBJ1-1; D ambiguous. The CDR3 sequence is 13 residues long. The V end was cut by 6 bases, the J end by 4 bases, with 12 bases between. Germline-derived CDR1 and CDR2 are MNHNS and SASEGT. The CDR3 here is CASSRLESTEAFF. In nucleotides, the CDR3 is TGTGCCAGCAGCCGGCTCGAGAGCACTGAAGCTTTCTTT.

This rearrangement joins TRBV28 to TRBJ1-1; D call uncertain. This CDR3 contains 12 residues. Germline values: CDR1 MDHEN, CDR2 SYDVKM. Trimming shortened V by 1 base and J by 6 bases, and 6 bases separated the two germline ends. CDR3 region: CASSLYVAEAFF. The CDR3 bases are TGTGCCAGCAGTTTATACGTCGCTGAAGCTTTCTTT.

The V call is TRBV5-7, the J call TRBJ1-5; 8 nucleotides align to TRBD1. TRBV5-7 is sorted into the ORF group, with uncertain function. J lost 7 bases, V lost 2 bases, and 14 bases had no gene match. The CDR3 is made up of 17 amino acids. CDR3 in DNA: TGTGCCAGCAGCTTAACGGAGGACAGGGTGAGGGAACAGCCCCAGCATTTT. This codes for CASSLTEDRVREQPQHF.

The chain is built from TRBV28 and TRBJ2-5, with a tentative D call TRBD2 (7 bases). V lost 5 bases and J lost 5, with 21 bases in between. The CDR3 runs 16 residues. Per germline, CDR1 MDHEN and CDR2 SYDVKM. DNA for the CDR3: TGTGCCAGCAGTCTGGCGGGGGCGGGGGCCCGGGAGACCCAGTACTTC. Protein sequence: CASSLAGAGARETQYF.

The chain combines TRBV5-1 with TRBJ2-2, with unresolved D. Germline-derived CDR1 and CDR2 are SGHRS and YFSETQ. V gave up 3 bases and J gave up 3 bases, with 12 bases separating them. This CDR3 has 15 residues. This CDR3 is CASSSRTDHTGELFF. For the CDR3, the DNA is TGCGCCAGCAGCTCGCGGACGGACCACACCGGGGAGCTGTTTTTT.

The chain joins TRBV5-4 to TRBJ2-2; D not resolved. The V end lost 2 bases, the J end lost 6 bases, and 5 bases lay between the germline ends. The CDR3 length is 12 residues. Germline V gene data show CDR1 as SGHNT and CDR2 as YYREEE (reference sequence). CDR3 nucleotides: TGTGCCAGCAGCTTTACGGCCGGGGAGCTGTTTTTT. Translating it yields CASSFTAGELFF.

This clone was seen only a few times. The V and J genes are TRBV7-3 and TRBJ2-5, with 10 bases lining up with TRBD2. The junction had 4 bases not matched to a gene; V was cut back by 2 bases and J by 1 base. Germline CDR1 SGHTA, CDR2 FQGTGA. The CDR3 extends over 16 amino acids. This chain's CDR3 is CASSLFPSGGQETQYF. CDR3 bases: TGTGCCAGCAGCTTATTTCCTAGCGGGGGCCAAGAGACCCAGTACTTC.

The V gene is TRBV6-1, the J gene TRBJ2-6, with D uncertain. The V and J ends lost 8 bases and 4 bases respectively, with 9 bases between them. The CDR3 has 13 residues. CDR1 and CDR2 from the germline V gene are MNHNS and SASEGT. The CDR3 DNA reads as TGTGCCAGCCCTATTAACGGGGCCAACGTCCTGACTTTC. As protein: CASPINGANVLTF.

The rearrangement uses TRBV7-2 and TRBJ2-1; tentative D call: TRBD2 (6 bases). Germline CDR1 reads SGHTA; CDR2 reads FQGNSA. This CDR3 spans 13 amino acids. The V gene lost 5 bases and the J gene lost 9 bases, with 14 bases spanning the gap. The CDR3 sequence: CASSALAPPEQFF. The CDR3 nucleotides read TGTGCCAGCAGCGCACTAGCCCCTCCTGAGCAGTTCTTC.

The chain carries TRBV5-1 and TRBJ2-7; D uncertain. V lost 2 bases and J lost 5, with 11 bases in between. CDR3 length equals 13 residues. Germline V lookup: CDR1 SGHRS, CDR2 YFSETQ. This CDR3 is CASSFVGKDEQYF. CDR3 DNA: TGCGCCAGCAGCTTCGTAGGGAAGGACGAGCAGTACTTC.

The chain combines TRBV27 with TRBJ1-2; D possibly corresponds to TRBD1 (6 bases). Trimming left V 6 bases short and J 4 bases short, with 18 bases between. The CDR3 runs 15 residues. In germline, CDR1 is MNHEY, CDR2 SMNVEV (reference sequence). Here the CDR3 reads CASRARIGGTYGYTF. The CDR3 bases are TGTGCCAGCAGAGCCAGAATCGGGGGCACCTATGGCTACACCTTC.

V and J are TRBV11-2 and TRBJ1-4; 10 bases match TRBD1. CDR3 length: 16 amino acids. Looked up from germline, CDR1 is SGHAT and CDR2 is FQNNGV. Trimming at V came to 4 bases and at J to 6 bases, leaving 8 bases not matched to a gene. The CDR3, as DNA: TGTGCCAGCAGCTCGGGACAGGGGTTGGGGTATGAAAAACTGTTTTTT. Translation gives CASSSGQGLGYEKLFF.

The chain employs TRBV6-1 and TRBJ2-7; 9 positions match TRBD2. This CDR3 region has 19 residues. J lost 2 bases, V lost 1 base, and 15 bases had no gene match. In germline, CDR1 is MNHNS, CDR2 SASEGT. CDR3 protein: CASSEVDGLAGILTYEQYF. In nucleotides, the CDR3 is TGTGCCAGCAGTGAAGTGGATGGGCTAGCGGGGATCCTTACCTACGAGCAGTACTTC.

The rearrangement links TRBV5-1 to TRBJ2-3; TRBD1 matches at 7 bases. Looked up from germline, CDR1 is SGHRS and CDR2 is YFSETQ. This CDR3 spans 16 amino acids. Trimming cost V 0 bases and J 1 base; bases outside gene matches: 5. CDR3 DNA sequence: TGCGCCAGCAGCTTGGGTGGGGACAGCCGCACAGATACGCAGTATTTT. Its protein product is CASSLGGDSRTDTQYF.

The chain joins TRBV10-2 to TRBJ1-2; D perhaps matches TRBD1 (6 bases). CDR3 length equals 13 residues. CDR1 and CDR2 from the germline V gene are WSHSY and SAAADI. The V end was cut by 7 bases, the J end by 4 bases, with 13 bases between. The CDR3 protein is CASIKGGGYGYTF. The CDR3 coding sequence is TGCGCCAGCATTAAAGGGGGGGGCTATGGCTACACCTTC.

This clone came up a few times. The CDR3 spells CASSFSIQPWDRVYSSTEAFF. CDR3 in DNA: TGTGCCAGCAGTTTCTCGATCCAGCCATGGGACAGGGTGTATTCGAGCACTGAAGCTTTCTTT. The chain has TRBV28 and TRBJ1-1; 9 nucleotides line up with TRBD1. V lost 3 bases to trimming and J lost 4 bases; unmatched junction nucleotides: 24. Per the germline V gene, CDR1 is MDHEN and CDR2 is SYDVKM. The CDR3 sequence is 21 residues long. The variable domain in full, with the rest retrieved from reference TRBV28 and TRBJ1-1, is DVKVTQSSRYLVKRTGEKVFLECVQDMDHENMFWYRQDPGLGLRLIYFSYDVKMKEKGDIPEGYSVSREKKERFSLILESASTNQTSMYLCASSFSIQPWDRVYSSTEAFFGQGTRLTVV.

This clone was seen a single time. This chain uses TRBV7-2 with TRBJ1-2; D is possibly TRBD1 (5 bases). The CDR3 runs 14 residues. Trimming removed 1 base from V and 3 bases from J, with 9 bases in between. Germline V lookup: CDR1 SGHTA, CDR2 FQGNSA. In nucleotides, the CDR3 is TGTGCCAGCAGCTTAGAGATGGGGCACTATGGCTACACCTTC. Its translation is CASSLEMGHYGYTF.

This chain connects TRBV27 to TRBJ2-3; 7 bases align to TRBD2. The germline gives CDR1 MNHEY, CDR2 SMNVEV (reference sequence). The CDR3 consists of 16 residues. V was clipped by 6 bases and J by 2 bases; unmatched bases: 11. The CDR3, as DNA: TGTGCCAGCAGCTGGAGAGGCGGGAGACCCACAGATACGCAGTATTTT. It translates to CASSWRGGRPTDTQYF.